This T cell receptor (beta chain) was identified in a study of cytomegalovirus exposure and HLA in healthy donors. Study outcomes and limitations: In a later analysis, CMV-associated beta chains were mostly HLA-associated, it appeared.

The primer mix had 60 Vbeta and 13 Jbeta primers. Clones were read by immunoSEQ multiplex PCR, and TCRdb kept only the in-frame ones, dropping some. Of about 200,000 clones in the sample, approximately 78% are singletons; the top ten hold 6.5%. Regarding this clone: Its antigen remains unknown.

J gave up 0 bases and V 5 bases, and 3 bases lay outside the gene matches. The CDR3 extends over 15 amino acids. Germline V gene sequence: CDR1 SGHTA, CDR2 FQGNSA. This sequence was found in a woman aged 45-60 years in good health and CMV-seropositive. The chain joins TRBV7-2 to TRBJ2-7; 11 bases match TRBD2. Sample: PBMCs. In nucleotides, the CDR3 is TGTGCCAGCAGCCCTACTAGCGGGGGCTCCTACGAGCAGTACTTC. It yields the protein CASSPTSGGSYEQYF.